A single sample gave rise to the 6 T cell receptor beta chains below, sequenced in a study of T cells after yellow fever vaccination. MiXCR was run by TCRdb on the 5' RACE reads, yielding one entry per CDR3 protein. The sample yields 600,000 to 750,000 distinct CDR3 sequences, 9% to 15% seen once. This specimen was PBMCs, taken on the day of the yellow fever booster vaccination. The source of these receptors is a man in his thirties or forties who received the YFV17D yellow fever vaccine.

This clonotype turned up a few times. This chain joins TRBV27 and TRBJ2-7; the match to TRBD2 covers 10 bases. The CDR3 contains 17 residues. In germline, CDR1 is MNHEY, CDR2 SMNVEV (reference sequence). Trimming cost V 2 bases and J 6 bases; bases outside gene matches: 13. For the CDR3, the DNA is TGTGCCAGCAGTTTAATCGGGAGAGCGGGAGGGCAAGGCGAGCAGTACTTC. Encoded protein: CASSLIGRAGGQGEQYF.

The chain carries TRBV20-1 and TRBJ2-5; D is undetermined. In germline, CDR1 is DFQATT, CDR2 SNEGSKA (reference sequence). The CDR3 consists of 13 residues. The V end was cut by 5 bases, the J end by 5 bases, with 15 bases between. CDR3: CSARTMGSETQYF. For the CDR3, the DNA is TGCAGTGCTCGGACGATGGGTTCGGAGACCCAGTACTTC.

This clonotype showed up just a few times. V and J are TRBV20-1 and TRBJ2-3, with 8 positions matching TRBD1. Germline assignment: CDR1 DFQATT and CDR2 SNEGSKA (reference sequence). The junction had 7 bases not matched to a gene; V was cut back by 6 bases and J by 2 bases. The CDR3 spans 14 residues. The CDR3 region is CSAQTGAYTDTQYF. CDR3 in DNA: TGCAGTGCCCAGACAGGGGCGTACACAGATACGCAGTATTTT.

The gene calls are TRBV10-1 and TRBJ2-7, with 11 positions matching TRBD1. The CDR3 spans 15 residues. The V gene's germline CDR1 is WNHNN and CDR2 SYGVQD (reference sequence). V was pared by 7 bases and J by 5 bases, with 10 bases of the junction left unmatched. This chain's CDR3 is CASMDRGLIPDEQYF. The CDR3 DNA reads TGCGCCAGCATGGACAGGGGGCTGATTCCAGACGAGCAGTACTTC.

The chain recombines TRBV4-3 with TRBJ2-7, with D perhaps TRBD2 (5 bases). Germline V CDR1 and CDR2: LGHNA, YSLEER. Deletions cut 1 base from V and 3 bases from J, with 10 bases between. This CDR3 spans 14 amino acids. The CDR3 DNA sequence: TGCGCCAGCAGCCAAGTACGAGGGAACTACGAGCAGTACTTC. As protein: CASSQVRGNYEQYF.

V is TRBV5-1 and J is TRBJ2-5; possibly TRBD1 or TRBD2 for D (6 bases each). The CDR3 contains 15 residues. The germline V gene encodes CDR1 SGHRS and CDR2 YFSETQ. With 0 bases removed from V and 1 base from J, the gap between germline ends came to 10 bases. CDR3 nucleotides: TGCGCCAGCAGCTTGGCCCCGGGGGCCCAAGAGACCCAGTACTTC. It yields the protein CASSLAPGAQETQYF.